The 7 T cell receptor beta chains listed next were all sequenced from one sample in a study of T-cell memory formation after mild COVID-19. TCRdb itself ran the 5' RACE reads through MiXCR, one entry per CDR3 protein. The table has fewer than 300,000 distinct CDR3 sequences, about a sixth seen once; the top ten hold around 23%. The sample was PBMCs or a T cell subset sorted from them (not recorded which). The receptors come from a man between 18 and 35 years old who had mild COVID-19 (a few samples of this study predate the infection). Cell type and time point are not known.

This clonotype turned up a few times. The chain uses TRBV4-2 and TRBJ2-7; a weak D match, TRBD2 (6 bases). V dropped 4 bases and J dropped 5 bases, with 15 bases sitting between them. Germline V gives CDR1 LGHNA, CDR2 YNFKEQ. The CDR3 loop spans 14 amino acids. The CDR3 DNA is TGTGCCAGCAGCCGCTCGGGACTGCGCCACGAGCAGTACTTC. Its translation is CASSRSGLRHEQYF.

In this sample, this clonotype turned up a few times. J is TRBJ1-4 and V is TRBV5-1, with D possibly matching TRBD1 (6 bases). The V and J ends lost 3 bases and 5 bases respectively, with 14 bases between them. This CDR3 is built from 15 residues. The germline CDR1 and CDR2 sequences are SGHRS and YFSETQ. The CDR3: CASSSGRRGNEKLFF. CDR3 nucleotide sequence: TGCGCCAGCAGCTCCGGACGGAGGGGGAATGAAAAACTGTTTTTT.

The chain employs TRBV7-9 and TRBJ1-4; D uncertain. Trimming pared 2 bases from V and 3 bases from J, leaving 1 base between. The CDR3 is made up of 12 amino acids. From germline, CDR1 is SEHNR and CDR2 FQNEAQ (reference sequence). CDR3 nucleotide sequence: TGTGCCAGCAGCTTACCTAATGAAAAACTGTTTTTT. Its protein is CASSLPNEKLFF.

This chain links TRBV7-9 with TRBJ2-2; 12 positions agree with TRBD2. There are 17 residues in the CDR3. V gave up 6 bases and J gave up 1 base; unmatched junction bases: 6. The germline CDR1 and CDR2 sequences are SEHNR and FQNEAQ (reference sequence). CDR3 region: CASSQLAGGVNTGELFF. CDR3 coding DNA: TGTGCCAGCAGTCAACTAGCGGGGGGCGTGAACACCGGGGAGCTGTTTTTT. Using reference TRBV7-9 and TRBJ2-2 for the parts outside the CDR3, the full variable domain is DTGVSQNPRHKITKRGQNVTFRCDPISEHNRLYWYRQTLGQGPEFLTYFQNEAQLEKSRLLSDRFSAERPKGSFSTLEIQRTEQGDSAMYLCASSQLAGGVNTGELFFGEGSRLTVL.

There are many counts of this clonotype. This rearrangement joins TRBV5-1 to TRBJ2-1, with 8 bases aligning to TRBD1. Trimming at V came to 7 bases and at J to 9 bases, leaving 12 bases not matched to a gene. The CDR3 consists of 14 residues. Germline CDR1 and CDR2: SGHRS and YFSETQ. CDR3 bases: TGCGCCAGCCACGAGACAGGGGCAGAGGGTGAGCAGTTCTTC. Protein: CASHETGAEGEQFF.

The V call is TRBV7-2, the J call TRBJ1-4; D might be TRBD1 (5 bases). The germline CDR1 and CDR2 sequences are SGHTA and FQGNSA. Between the trimmed V and J ends, which lost 7 bases and 8 bases, there was a span of 20 bases. CDR3 size: 15 residues. The CDR3 is CASTTQAHGDEKLFF. As DNA, the CDR3 is TGTGCCAGCACCACACAGGCCCACGGGGACGAAAAACTGTTTTTT.

The chain couples TRBV5-6 to TRBJ1-2, with a tentative D call TRBD1 (6 bases). The V end lost 3 bases, the J end lost 3 bases, and 18 bases lay between the germline ends. The CDR3 is 16 residues long. Looked up from germline, CDR1 is SGHDT and CDR2 is YYEEEE. The CDR3 sequence: CASSSWYREVDYGYTF. The CDR3 nucleotides are TGTGCCAGCAGCTCATGGTACAGGGAGGTCGACTATGGCTACACCTTC.